This entry features one TCR beta chain sequence. Its antigen remains undetermined. No per-base quality is available; no much larger clone lies one base away. The cohort consisted of approximately 690 healthy bone marrow donors. At the time of sampling, every cohort member was nominally healthy, though immune exposures that went unrecorded were likely present. The donor tested CMV seropositive and was one of the 289 seropositive cohort members. A peripheral blood sample was provided by each donor, and peripheral blood mononuclear cells were used for TCR beta sequencing. The Qiagen DNeasy Blood Extraction Kit was used to extract genomic DNA from the blood cell samples. This entry comes from a study of cytomegalovirus exposure and HLA in healthy donors (dated by TCRdb to between 2016 and 2019). In terms of the full investigation: In an earlier analysis of roughly 590 of the donors, approximately 300 Gb of sequence data and 117 million unique TCR beta sequences from 150 million to 200 million T cells were reported. Among a few hundred genotyped donors of the cohort, an average of about 240,000 unique TCR beta nucleotide sequences were sequenced per donor, 15% to 20% of them non-productive. Donor age, sex, ethnicity and CMV serostatus were collected together with the repertoire data. Roughly 290 gigabases of sequencing data and around 90 million unique TCR sequences made up an early release that covered approximately 620 HLA-typed donors. The number of donors typed differed by locus, with 629-630 for A, B, C, DRB1 and DQB1, around 560 for DQA1, under 610 for DPA1, and some 450 for DPB1. In the later analysis, no new phenotypic data were used to find candidate immune exposures; instead, reliance was placed on TCR beta sequences and their occurrence across donors. Class I and class II HLA loci were covered by the typing at four-digit resolution. Every discovery cohort repertoire had been produced on one sequencing platform. The T cell repertoires of several hundred subjects were profiled by immunosequencing and related to cytomegalovirus serostatus. An earlier analysis of roughly 600 of the donors used high-throughput TCR beta sequencing to judge whether each TCR beta V gene segment behaved as functional or pseudogenic. The study was designed to test whether signatures of past pathogen exposure could be identified by cataloging public T cell receptors. Several DR-DQ haplotypes were treated as single units for association and clustering because of strong linkage in the cohort. In a later analysis, previously published TCR beta repertoires from some 640 donors were re-analyzed and high-resolution HLA genotyping was added so that TCR occurrence patterns could be studied. Among the roughly 400 genotyped donors, around 81% belonged to the genetic ancestry cluster associated with self-reported Caucasian donors. A later genetic analysis used genome-wide SNP genotypes for about 60% of the roughly 700 donors, treating that subset as a discovery cohort. Along with the roughly 710-subject first cohort, a separate validation cohort of over 90 different subjects was used. To predict cytomegalovirus infection status, the study brought together high-throughput TCR immunosequencing, statistical association of individual TCRs with disease status, and machine learning. The full study reports these points: A cluster of highly shared sequence variants was judged likely to be a technical artifact of the sequencing pipeline. The study gave a list of about 170 TCR beta chains associated with cytomegalovirus. In a later analysis, most CMV-associated TCR beta chains were found to appear HLA-restricted, with HLA associations seemingly driven largely by CMV exposure. In a later analysis, more than 15,000 TCR beta sequences were associated with specific HLA alleles at a false discovery rate of 0.05. According to a later analysis, TCR association rates differed among HLA loci, with DRB1 alleles showing the most associated TCRs and HLA-C alleles showing the fewest. In a later analysis, HLA-associated TCR beta chains were found to be more clonally expanded and to have lower generation probabilities than equally common non-associated chains. For the cohort, immune exposure information was limited to CMV serostatus. This cohort had only TCR beta chains sequenced, and the lack of alpha or paired-chain data limited which features could be detected. An earlier analysis of approximately 500 of the donors showed that most TCR beta V segments appeared in productive rearrangements either about 87% or about 30% of the time, which broadly matched IMGT annotations. Several of the top co-occurrence clusters appeared to be linked to parvovirus B19, influenza, CMV and Epstein-Barr virus, according to a later analysis. Some IMGT-functional V segments, including TRBV6-2 and TRBV6-3, could not be distinguished by the 87-base-pair reads and were therefore excluded. The classifier was reported to diagnose cytomegalovirus status with high specificity and sensitivity in both the original cohort and the validation cohort. In vitro tests confirmed that a few of the cytomegalovirus-associated TCR beta chains recognize cytomegalovirus antigens. A further reported finding was that TCR beta sequences accurately predicted the HLA-A and HLA-B alleles for most subjects in the first cohort. The presence/absence analyses assumed that sequencing depth was roughly uniform across donors, and that assumption may not be true. Compared with the approximately 720-donor mean, donors in an Asian-associated ancestry cluster had fewer N-insertions in productive TCRs, according to a later genetic analysis. The authors suggested that the approach could potentially be generalized to other disease states and immunological phenotypes. Roughly 17 rarely observed V segments, including chromosome 9 orphons, were excluded from the earlier analysis of about 500 of the donors because counts were too low. Linkage disequilibrium might explain the correlated functional status among segregating V segments, but an unknown experimental factor could not be excluded. Most TCR sequences were observed very rarely across donors, whereas some public TCRs were present in many individuals. V-gene and J-gene trimming of TCR beta chains was associated with a missense DCLRE1C variant in a later genetic analysis, and the association was replicated in an independent cohort. Assigning TCR associations to individual alleles was difficult when HLA alleles, especially DR and DQ, strongly co-occurred. HLA typing was unavailable for some donors at each locus, so association tests used only the typed subset.

Library prep was done by the immunoSEQ multiplex PCR assay. For the multiplex PCR, a mixture combining 60 forward primers for TCR Vbeta segments and 13 reverse primers for TCR Jbeta segments was used. A multiplex PCR assay on genomic DNA amplified the CDR3 region of rearranged TCR beta genes. On the Illumina HiSeq System, the amplified TCR beta libraries were sequenced as 87-base-pair reads. The original methods were these. A later analysis counted 75 million to 100 million unique TCR beta chains across the 640 or so repertoires, and 9 million to 14 million of these chains were shared by at least two donors. A nearest-neighbor algorithm error-corrected the raw reads and collapsed the reads into unique sequences, merging closely related sequences to remove PCR and sequencing errors. CDR3 sequences were aligned to IMGT reference sequences to assign V, D and J gene segments. Each retained sequence needed at least a six-nucleotide match to both a V gene segment and a J gene segment. A rearrangement was called productive if the CDR3 had no stop codons and remained in frame with V and J, and every other rearrangement was called non-productive. CDR3 was defined according to IMGT convention as the region running from the second conserved V-encoded cysteine to the conserved J-encoded phenylalanine. Sequences without an unambiguous match to a single V gene segment were excluded from the earlier analysis of over 500 of the donors. In an earlier analysis of 587 of the donors, V segments were called functional above 56.7% productive rearrangements and were called segregating when the between-donor standard deviation exceeded 5%. A statistical classification framework was built for diagnosing cytomegalovirus status from the catalog of TCR beta chain sequences. In a later analysis, V and J genes were assigned by comparing TCR nucleotide sequences against IMGT/GENE-DB human TR gene sequences. Using the TCRdist pipeline, a later analysis assigned CDR3 sequences along with most-parsimonious VDJ recombination scenarios. In a later analysis, every TCR beta chain was defined by the combination of its CDR3 amino acid sequence and its V-gene family, and reads without a unique V-gene family were dropped. To address suspected cross-contamination and a sequencing artifact, a later analysis removed roughly 640 highly shared, low-generation-probability nucleotide sequences. A later analysis calculated a clonal expansion index for each public chain from normalized within-repertoire ranks of inferred template counts. In a later analysis, generation probabilities were computed using a VDJ recombination model fitted to out-of-frame rearrangements, and the results were checked against IGoR. Hypergeometric tests were used in a later analysis to score TCR-TCR, TCR-HLA and TCR-CMV co-occurrence, with a repertoire-size bias correction applied to the TCR pairs. False discovery rates were estimated in a later analysis by permuting HLA or CMV assignments 20 times. In a later analysis, co-occurring TCRs were grouped with DBSCAN, and TCRdist sequence similarity was added when clustering was performed within HLA-allele-positive subsets. Repertoires with fewer than 30,000 or more than 120,000 public chains were left out of co-occurrence clustering, as were five repertoires with anomalous nucleotide sharing. The table was pulled from immuneACCESS by TCRdb, which kept in-frame rearrangements only. Such tables lose some clones; where checked, under half of the loss comes from unresolved V genes, and the rest has no known cause. The DNA gave D and trimming, while V, J and clone size come from that table. The sample data list about 80,000 clones, and roughly 65% of these were observed just once. Roughly 4.4% of the sample comes from the top ten.

The germline V gene (reference sequence) sets CDR1 to LNHNV and CDR2 to YYDKDF. V is shortened by 6 bases, J by 5 bases, and the region joining them spans 22 bases. The CDR3 numbers 17 residues from cysteine through phenylalanine. Only CDR3 DNA remains: 51 bases, in frame from the first base. The source material was PBMCs. The chain couples TRBV15 to TRBJ2-2; the D gene is possibly TRBD1, with 6 bases matching. The source is a male donor in good health and CMV-seropositive. Here the CDR3 is given as CATRTDRRQRATGELFF. The DNA is as follows: TGTGCCACCAGAACAGACAGGAGACAGAGAGCGACCGGGGAGCTGTTTTTT.